What follows are 8 T cell receptor beta chains derived from one specimen sequenced in a study of cytomegalovirus exposure and HLA in healthy donors. PCR involved 60 Vbeta and 13 Jbeta primers. Data came from immunoSEQ multiplex PCR; TCRdb stores just in-frame clones and leaves some out. The sample includes 150,000 to 200,000 clones, approximately 71% of them seen just once. The sample comprised PBMCs. These receptors were obtained from a woman aged 18-35 years in good health and CMV-seropositive.

This clone was seen more than once but under ten times. The rearrangement links TRBV9 to TRBJ2-7; 12 positions match TRBD1. The CDR3 is 15 amino acids. The germline V gene has CDR1 SGDLS and CDR2 YYNGEE. Losses at the gene ends were 4 bases for V and 5 bases for J; bases not matched to a gene: 7. Written as DNA, the CDR3 is TGTGCCAGCAGCCCCAGGGACAGGGGGCTCGACGAGCAGTACTTC. Translating gives CASSPRDRGLDEQYF.

J is TRBJ1-2 and V is TRBV6-5, with D tentatively TRBD1 (6 bases). Trimming left V 6 bases short and J 4 bases short, with 15 bases between. The V gene's germline CDR1 is MNHEY and CDR2 SVGAGI. This CDR3 has 14 amino acids. The CDR3 coding sequence is TGTGCCAGCAGAGCAAACAGGGTTATCTATGGCTACACCTTC. Protein product: CASRANRVIYGYTF.

The chain combines TRBV5-5 with TRBJ1-2; a weak D match, TRBD1 (5 bases). Trimming cost V 4 bases and J 4 bases, with 14 bases left between them. Per germline, CDR1 SGHKS and CDR2 YYEKEE (reference sequence). The CDR3 length is 14 residues. CDR3 amino acids: CASSPGEGPYGYTF. Written as DNA, the CDR3 is TGTGCCAGCAGCCCGGGGGAGGGGCCCTATGGCTACACCTTC.

This sequence joins TRBV30 and TRBJ1-2; D not certain. This CDR3 has 14 residues. Trimming pared 3 bases from V and 1 base from J, leaving 12 bases between. The germline CDR1 and CDR2 sequences are GTSNPN and SVGIG (reference sequence). In DNA, the CDR3 is TGTGCCTGGAGGCCACCCACAGATAACTATGGCTACACCTTC. As protein: CAWRPPTDNYGYTF.

Comment on this clone: The junction differs from germline at one of its ends, possibly a read error. The rearrangement links TRBV7-2 to TRBJ2-3, with TRBD2 identical over 10 bases. Germline V gene data show CDR1 as SGHTA and CDR2 as FQGNSA. The CDR3 runs to 16 residues. CDR3 amino acids: CASSPSGGPWGDTRYF. Here the CDR3 DNA reads TGTGCCAGCAGCCCTAGCGGGGGCCCCTGGGGAGATACGCGGTATTTT.

Turning to this clone: The sample contains more than one DNA sequence encoding this CDR3. This sequence joins TRBV10-3 and TRBJ1-1; 7 nucleotides agree with TRBD1. Germline-derived CDR1 and CDR2 are ENHRY and SYGVKD. This CDR3 is built from 13 residues. V lost 7 bases to trimming and J lost 1 base; unmatched junction nucleotides: 3. The CDR3, as DNA: TGTGCCATCAAACGACAGGGGAACACTGAAGCTTTCTTT. This codes for CAIKRQGNTEAFF.

This clone was seen only a few times. The V and J genes are TRBV6-5 and TRBJ1-2, with no clear D. The germline V gene has CDR1 MNHEY and CDR2 SVGAGI. Trimming took off 4 bases at V and 8 bases at J, with 17 bases between the two ends. This CDR3 has 14 amino acids. Here the CDR3 reads CASSSWTGMKGYTF. CDR3 bases: TGTGCCAGCAGTTCCTGGACCGGGATGAAGGGCTACACCTTC.

The chain combines TRBV27 with TRBJ2-1, with 7 bases that match TRBD2. The junction had 12 bases not matched to a gene; V was cut back by 5 bases and J by 8 bases. Germline assignment: CDR1 MNHEY and CDR2 SMNVEV (reference sequence). This CDR3 is 15 amino acids long. The DNA of the CDR3 is TGTGCCAGCAGTCTCATAGCGGGCGACCTAGATGAGCAGTTCTTC. This codes for CASSLIAGDLDEQFF.